What follows are 3 T cell receptor beta chains derived from one specimen sequenced in a study of T cell changes during pregnancy in multiple sclerosis. The table came from immunoSEQ multiplex PCR; TCRdb's copy has only in-frame clones and leaves some out. The sample yields about 83,000 clones, 90% to 95% seen once. Sequencing was performed on PBMCs, taken in the first trimester of pregnancy. The receptors were sampled from a female donor in good health, serving as a control in a pregnancy study. Some clones in this sample may be carry-over from other donors' samples.

The rearrangement joins TRBV11-2 to TRBJ2-2; tentative D call: TRBD2 (5 bases). V gave up 5 bases and J gave up 7 bases, with 11 bases separating them. CDR1 SGHAT and CDR2 FQNNGV come from the germline V gene. The CDR3 contains 13 residues. The DNA of the CDR3 is TGTGCCAGCAGCAAGGGCGGGCTCGGGGAGCTGTTTTTT. Translating it yields CASSKGGLGELFF.

The J gene is TRBJ2-3, the V gene TRBV19; D may be TRBD1 (6 bases). Germline lookup yields CDR1 LNHDA and CDR2 SQIVND (reference sequence). This CDR3 has 18 amino acids. V dropped 3 bases and J dropped 0 bases, with 19 bases sitting between them. CDR3 in amino acids: CASSMTGQPKISTDTQYF. DNA for the CDR3: TGTGCCAGTAGTATGACAGGACAGCCAAAAATTAGCACAGATACGCAGTATTTT.

This sequence joins TRBV11-2 and TRBJ1-2; TRBD1 aligns across 8 bases. This CDR3 has 13 amino acids. Germline V gives CDR1 SGHAT, CDR2 FQNNGV. Trimming cost V 3 bases and J 7 bases; bases outside gene matches: 4. This CDR3 reads CASSFQGAVGYTF. The DNA of the CDR3 is TGTGCCAGCAGCTTCCAGGGGGCAGTTGGCTACACCTTC.